This is a list of T cell receptor beta chains from one sample in a study of neurological immune-mediated disorders. TCRdb analysed the 5' RACE reads with MiXCR anew, one entry per CDR3 protein. The sample contains about 74,000 distinct CDR3 sequences, around 5.2% of which appear only once. The sequenced sample was PBMCs. These receptors were obtained from a young man with multiple sclerosis. Each CDR3 is given with its conserved first and last residue. Each record gives: CDR3 protein, CDR3 DNA, J gene, D gene, V gene, clone size. D genes are given only for firm matches. Expanded clones get a size class; other rows say once, few or many, or leave the size out.

CDR3: CSGGLAGGRGTDTQYF
DNA: TGCAGTGGGGGACTAGCGGGAGGAAGGGGCACAGATACGCAGTATTTT
J: TRBJ2-3
D: TRBD2
V: TRBV20-1
size: many

CDR3: CSLRQTHNSPLHF
DNA: TGCAGTCTTAGACAGACTCATAATTCACCCCTCCACTTT
J: TRBJ1-6
D: NA
V: TRBV20-1
size: many

CDR3: CATSREVGNEQFF
DNA: TGTGCCACCAGTAGGGAGGTCGGCAATGAGCAGTTCTTC
J: TRBJ2-1
D: NA
V: TRBV24-1
size: many

CDR3: CASRSCVSLEQFF
DNA: TGTGCCAGCAGGTCCTGCGTCTCTTTAGAGCAGTTCTTC
J: TRBJ2-1
D: NA
V: TRBV7-9
size: many

CDR3: CSAIAGGPLNEQFF
DNA: TGCAGTGCCATAGCGGGGGGGCCCCTCAATGAGCAGTTCTTC
J: TRBJ2-1
D: TRBD2
V: TRBV20-1
size: many

CDR3: CATSDNPGLEQFF
DNA: TGTGCCACCAGTGACAATCCGGGACTGGAGCAGTTCTTC
J: TRBJ2-1
D: NA
V: TRBV24-1
size: many

CDR3: CSATTLAGGPVEQFF
DNA: TGCAGTGCAACCACACTAGCGGGGGGGCCCGTTGAGCAGTTCTTC
J: TRBJ2-1
D: TRBD2
V: TRBV20-1
size: many

CDR3: CASSYLVWGGELFF
DNA: TGTGCCAGCAGTTACTTAGTCTGGGGCGGGGAGCTGTTTTTT
J: TRBJ2-2
D: NA
V: TRBV6-5
size: many

CDR3: CSATDRVGEKLFF
DNA: TGCAGTGCTACTGACAGGGTGGGTGAAAAACTGTTTTTT
J: TRBJ1-4
D: TRBD1
V: TRBV20-1
size: few

CDR3: CASSTGTYYTF
DNA: TGTGCCAGCAGTACGGGGACTTACTACACCTTC
J: TRBJ1-2
D: NA
V: TRBV12-3/TRBV12-4
size: NA

CDR3: CASSQDGGSSYNEQFF
DNA: TGTGCCAGCAGCCAAGATGGGGGATCCTCCTACAATGAGCAGTTCTTC
J: TRBJ2-1
D: NA
V: TRBV4-2
size: many

CDR3: CATSDKGGRSNQPQHF
DNA: TGTGCCACCAGCGATAAGGGGGGTCGAAGCAATCAGCCCCAGCATTTT
J: TRBJ1-5
D: NA
V: TRBV24-1
size: many

CDR3: CASSLQAGRTDTQYF
DNA: TGTGCCAGCAGTTTGCAAGCGGGCCGCACAGATACGCAGTATTTT
J: TRBJ2-3
D: NA
V: TRBV12-3/TRBV12-4
size: many

CDR3: CASSRGEGEQFF
DNA: TGCGCCAGCAGCCGGGGAGAGGGTGAGCAGTTCTTC
J: TRBJ2-1
D: NA
V: TRBV5-1
size: many

CDR3: CSARGQGELNEQFF
DNA: TGCAGTGCTAGGGGACAGGGAGAGCTCAATGAGCAGTTCTTC
J: TRBJ2-1
D: TRBD1
V: TRBV20-1
size: many

CDR3: CATGGRREGNEQFF
DNA: TGTGCCACCGGCGGCCGGCGGGAAGGGAATGAGCAGTTCTTC
J: TRBJ2-1
D: NA
V: TRBV24-1
size: many

CDR3: CASGSTDTQYF
DNA: TGTGCCAGCGGGAGCACAGATACGCAGTATTTT
J: TRBJ2-3
D: NA
V: TRBV7-9
size: many

CDR3: CSARGRLLNTEAFF
DNA: TGCAGTGCTAGGGGCCGATTATTGAACACTGAAGCTTTCTTT
J: TRBJ1-1
D: NA
V: TRBV20-1
size: many

CDR3: CASSPHRRGDYEQYF
DNA: TGCGCCAGCAGCCCGCACAGAAGGGGGGACTACGAGCAGTACTTC
J: TRBJ2-7
D: NA
V: TRBV5-1
size: many

CDR3: CASSKRRNFEKLFF
DNA: TGTGCCAGCTCGAAGAGGAGGAACTTTGAAAAACTGTTTTTT
J: TRBJ1-4
D: NA
V: TRBV12-3/TRBV12-4
size: many

CDR3: CSAAGATSEKLFF
DNA: TGCAGTGCTGCAGGGGCCACCAGTGAAAAACTGTTTTTT
J: TRBJ1-4
D: NA
V: TRBV20-1
size: many

CDR3: CASSLDRGATDTQYF
DNA: TGCGCCAGCAGCTTGGACAGGGGGGCCACAGATACGCAGTATTTT
J: TRBJ2-3
D: TRBD1
V: TRBV5-1
size: NA

CDR3: CASSQGGTSVQYF
DNA: TGTGCCAGCAGCCAAGGGGGGACCAGTGTGCAGTACTTC
J: TRBJ2-7
D: NA
V: TRBV7-9
size: many

CDR3: CASSALLAGAYSGANVLTF
DNA: TGTGCCAGCAGCGCTCTTCTAGCGGGAGCATACTCTGGGGCCAACGTCCTGACTTTC
J: TRBJ2-6
D: TRBD2
V: TRBV7-2
size: many

CDR3: CASSQEFSPRSGNTIYF
DNA: TGCGCCAGCAGCCAAGAGTTCTCGCCTCGCTCTGGAAACACCATATATTTT
J: TRBJ1-3
D: NA
V: TRBV4-3
size: many

CDR3: CASSSRGRADEQFF
DNA: TGTGCCAGCAGTTCTCGCGGGAGGGCCGATGAGCAGTTCTTC
J: TRBJ2-1
D: TRBD2
V: TRBV6-6
size: many

CDR3: CASRWGRTEAFF
DNA: TGCGCCAGCAGGTGGGGCCGCACTGAAGCTTTCTTT
J: TRBJ1-1
D: NA
V: TRBV5-1
size: many

CDR3: CSARDGGTSYEQYF
DNA: TGCAGTGCTAGAGATGGCGGGACGTCGTACGAGCAGTACTTC
J: TRBJ2-7
D: NA
V: TRBV20-1
size: many

CDR3: CASSLSSGSRETQYF
DNA: TGCGCCAGCAGCTTAAGCAGCGGGAGTAGGGAGACCCAGTACTTC
J: TRBJ2-5
D: TRBD2
V: TRBV5-1
size: many

CDR3: CSARDRAGTGAYEQYF
DNA: TGCAGTGCTAGAGATCGAGCGGGGACAGGGGCATACGAGCAGTACTTC
J: TRBJ2-7
D: TRBD1
V: TRBV20-1
size: many

CDR3: CSVEFRDRAYEQYF
DNA: TGCAGCGTGGAATTCCGGGACAGAGCCTACGAGCAGTACTTC
J: TRBJ2-7
D: TRBD1
V: TRBV29-1
size: many

CDR3: CASSLTGSRQDF
DNA: TGTGCCAGCAGTTTGACGGGCAGCCGGCAGGACTTC
J: TRBJ2-7
D: NA
V: TRBV28
size: many

CDR3: CASRGTGDAFF
DNA: TGCGCCAGCAGGGGAACAGGGGACGCTTTCTTT
J: TRBJ1-1
D: TRBD1
V: TRBV5-1
size: many

CDR3: CASSFSPDTQYF
DNA: TGTGCCAGCAGCTTTAGCCCCGATACGCAGTATTTT
J: TRBJ2-3
D: NA
V: TRBV7-2
size: NA

CDR3: CSARDRRGAGELFF
DNA: TGCAGTGCTAGAGATCGGCGGGGGGCCGGGGAGCTGTTTTTT
J: TRBJ2-2
D: TRBD2
V: TRBV20-1
size: many

CDR3: CASSLEGTYNEQFF
DNA: TGTGCCAGCAGCTTGGAGGGGACATACAATGAGCAGTTCTTC
J: TRBJ2-1
D: NA
V: TRBV7-9
size: many

CDR3: CSVVEQGAVSEQYF
DNA: TGCAGCGTTGTGGAACAGGGGGCTGTTTCCGAGCAGTACTTC
J: TRBJ2-7
D: TRBD1
V: TRBV29-1
size: many

CDR3: CASSLEGGFSYEQYF
DNA: TGCGCCAGCAGCTTGGAGGGGGGCTTCTCCTACGAGCAGTACTTC
J: TRBJ2-7
D: NA
V: TRBV5-1
size: many

CDR3: CSARDDIGSEQFF
DNA: TGCAGTGCTAGAGATGACATCGGGAGTGAGCAGTTCTTC
J: TRBJ2-1
D: NA
V: TRBV20-1
size: many

CDR3: CSAREGKGVEKLFF
DNA: TGCAGTGCTAGAGAAGGGAAGGGGGTTGAAAAACTGTTTTTT
J: TRBJ1-4
D: NA
V: TRBV20-1
size: many

CDR3: CASSTLTGGFVKNIQYF
DNA: TGTGCCAGCAGTACCCTGACAGGGGGCTTCGTCAAAAACATTCAGTACTTC
J: TRBJ2-4
D: TRBD1
V: TRBV6-2/TRBV6-3
size: many

CDR3: CASSHNGQGKRYEQYF
DNA: TGTGCCAGCAGCCATAACGGACAGGGGAAACGGTACGAGCAGTACTTC
J: TRBJ2-7
D: TRBD1
V: TRBV3-1
size: many